Listed below are T cell receptor beta chains from one sample, sequenced in a study of identical twins. TCRdb re-called the 5' RACE reads with MiXCR, one entry per CDR3 protein. The sample has 1.5 million to 2 million distinct CDR3 sequences; 25% to 35% are singletons. The specimen was cord blood. Receptor source: a newborn girl in good health. Both conserved end residues are part of each CDR3. D genes are given only for firm matches. Only part of the rows carry a size: once, few, many, or a class if the clone is expanded.

J gene,V gene,D gene,CDR3 length,clone size,CDR3 DNA,CDR3 protein
TRBJ1-2,TRBV21-1,.,17,many,TGTGCCAGCAGCAAAAAGGGACAGGGGAGGGGTAGCTATGGCTACACCTTC,CASSKKGQGRGSYGYTF
TRBJ1-5,TRBV29-1,.,13,.,TGCGGCGTTGTCGATAAAGGAAATCAGCCCCAGCATTTT,CGVVDKGNQPQHF
TRBJ2-7,TRBV12-3/TRBV12-4,.,20,.,TGTGCCAGCAGTTTAGTTCTCAGGCTAGAAGGAAAGGAAGGCTACAATGAGCAGTACTTC,CASSLVLRLEGKEGYNEQYF
TRBJ2-5,TRBV3-1,TRBD2,15,few,TGTGCCAGCAGCCGGGCGGGACTACCGGGAGAGACCCAGTACTTC,CASSRAGLPGETQYF
TRBJ2-1,TRBV4-1,.,15,few,TGCGCCAGCAGCCAAGACGGGGGCTGGTACAATGAGCAGTTCTTC,CASSQDGGWYNEQFF
TRBJ2-5,TRBV6-6,TRBD2,16,few,TGTGCCAGCAGTACGACTAGCGGGGGCTACCAAGAGACCCAGTACTTC,CASSTTSGGYQETQYF
TRBJ2-1,TRBV10-3,TRBD2,15,.,TGTGCCATCAGTGAGTCACTAGCGGGGGACAATGAGCAGTTCTTC,CAISESLAGDNEQFF
TRBJ2-3,TRBV7-9,.,16,.,TGTGCCAGCAGCTTAGCCTACACTACTAGCACAGATACGCAGTATTTT,CASSLAYTTSTDTQYF
TRBJ1-2,TRBV7-2,.,16,.,TGTGCCAGCAGCTCCCCCACGGGGCGTCCCGGATATGGCTACACCTTC,CASSSPTGRPGYGYTF
TRBJ2-3,TRBV20-1,TRBD1,18,.,TGCAGTGCTACAAGCCCACCCATCCGGACAGGGGCCACAGATACGCAGTATTTT,CSATSPPIRTGATDTQYF
TRBJ2-1,TRBV2,TRBD1,14,.,TGTGCCAGCAGTGCGCCAGGGGGATCTGATGAGCAGTTCTTC,CASSAPGGSDEQFF
TRBJ2-3,TRBV18,.,15,.,TGTGCCAGCTCGTCCGGCCGGCGGAACGCAGATACGCAGTATTTT,CASSSGRRNADTQYF
TRBJ2-1,TRBV20-1,.,14,.,TGCAGTGCTAGAGATTGGGGCAGAGGCTACGAGCAGTTCTTC,CSARDWGRGYEQFF
TRBJ2-7,TRBV27,.,15,.,TGTGCCAGCAGATTCACGGGGGACCTCTCCTACGAGCAGTACTTC,CASRFTGDLSYEQYF
TRBJ1-6,TRBV30,.,14,few,TGTGCCTGGAGAACGGACGGCTGGAATTCACCCCTCCACTTT,CAWRTDGWNSPLHF
TRBJ2-7,TRBV20-1,.,13,.,TGCAGTGCTAGAGGGGGGCGGATCTACGAGCAGTACTTC,CSARGGRIYEQYF
TRBJ1-1,TRBV20-1,.,14,.,TGCAGTGCTACCAACAGGCCCATGAACACTGAAGCTTTCTTT,CSATNRPMNTEAFF
TRBJ1-2,TRBV30,TRBD1,13,few,TGTGCCTGGAGTGCTGGGACAGGGTATGGCTACACCTTC,CAWSAGTGYGYTF
TRBJ1-1,TRBV5-6,TRBD1,15,few,TGTGCCAGCAGCTCTGGGACAGTTTTGAACACTGAAGCTTTCTTT,CASSSGTVLNTEAFF
TRBJ2-3,TRBV7-9,.,17,.,TGTGCCAGCAGCTTACCATGGGCGGTAGGGGAGACAGATACGCAGTATTTT,CASSLPWAVGETDTQYF
TRBJ1-5,TRBV20-1,.,15,.,TGCAGTGCTCTACCGGGACAAATATTAATCCAGCCCCAGCATTTT,CSALPGQILIQPQHF
TRBJ2-7,TRBV28,.,14,few,TGTGCCAGCAGCCAACCGCCAGGGCGGAATGAGCAGTACTTC,CASSQPPGRNEQYF
TRBJ2-7,TRBV4-1,TRBD2,18,few,TGCGCCAGCAGCCTTGGACTAGCGGGAGTCCTCTCCTACAATGAGCAGTACTTC,CASSLGLAGVLSYNEQYF
TRBJ2-3,TRBV25-1,.,12,.,TGTGCCAGCACGGAGGGAAGGGATACGCAGTATTTT,CASTEGRDTQYF
TRBJ2-3,TRBV5-1,TRBD2,17,.,TGCGCCAGCAGCTTGGCCCTAGCGGGACCTAGCACAGATACGCAGTATTTT,CASSLALAGPSTDTQYF
TRBJ1-4,TRBV6-6,TRBD1,16,few,TGTGCCAGCAGTTACCCTGACAGGGGAATAGATGAAAAACTGTTTTTT,CASSYPDRGIDEKLFF
TRBJ2-7,TRBV13,TRBD2,18,.,TGTGCCAGCAGCTTAGGCGGGACTAGCGGGAGGAGCTCCTACGAGCAGTACTTC,CASSLGGTSGRSSYEQYF
TRBJ2-1,TRBV20-1,.,17,few,TGCAGTGCTAGAGATCTTATCGGGGAGGCGGGGTACAATGAGCAGTTCTTC,CSARDLIGEAGYNEQFF
TRBJ1-1,TRBV2,.,15,few,TGTGCCAGCAGTGAAGCGCTTACAGGGAACACTGAAGCTTTCTTT,CASSEALTGNTEAFF
TRBJ1-4,TRBV2,TRBD1,15,few,TGTGCCAGCAGTGAAACAACAGGGGCCTTTGAAAAACTGTTTTTT,CASSETTGAFEKLFF
TRBJ2-7,TRBV5-1,TRBD2,15,many,TGCGCCAGCAGCTTGTCCAGCGGGACTACCTACGAGCAGTACTTC,CASSLSSGTTYEQYF
TRBJ2-3,TRBV29-1,.,12,many,TGCAGCGTTGCGAGGGCGGAAGGTACGCAGTATTTT,CSVARAEGTQYF
TRBJ2-2,TRBV20-1,.,17,.,TGCAGTGCTAGAAGGGGTTCGGGGGGCGCGAACACCGGGGAGCTGTTTTTT,CSARRGSGGANTGELFF
TRBJ2-1,TRBV9,TRBD2,14,many,TGTGCCAGCAGGACTAGCGGGGCTAACAATGAGCAGTTCTTC,CASRTSGANNEQFF
TRBJ2-7,TRBV6-5,.,13,.,TGTGCCAGCAGACCGACAGGCTACAATGAGCAGTACTTC,CASRPTGYNEQYF
TRBJ1-2,TRBV11-2,TRBD1,16,.,TGTGCCAGCAGCTTAGTGGGACAGGGTTCTAACTATGGCTACACCTTC,CASSLVGQGSNYGYTF
TRBJ2-7,TRBV4-1,.,18,.,TGCGCCAGCAGCCAAGGCAGCCGCTACGGGACACCCTCCTACGAGCAGTACTTC,CASSQGSRYGTPSYEQYF
TRBJ1-2,TRBV6-1,.,13,.,TGTGCCAGCAGTGAGGGGGGGAAAGATGGCTACACCTTC,CASSEGGKDGYTF
TRBJ2-3,TRBV5-1,.,14,many,TGCGCCAGCAGCTTGGTTAGCCCCGCAGATACGCAGTATTTT,CASSLVSPADTQYF
TRBJ1-6,TRBV7-9,.,20,.,TGTGCCAGCAGCTTAGCCCGCGGGGGGCAGGCCAGACTCGATAATTCACCCCTCCACTTT,CASSLARGGQARLDNSPLHF
TRBJ2-3,TRBV11-1,TRBD1,16,.,TGTGCCAGCAGCGCTCCCGGGACAGGGGACCGCGATACGCAGTATTTT,CASSAPGTGDRDTQYF
TRBJ2-3,TRBV21-1,.,16,few,TGTGCCAGCAGCCCCGGCGAGGGACAGGGCACAGATACGCAGTATTTT,CASSPGEGQGTDTQYF
TRBJ2-7,TRBV5-1,.,14,few,TGCGCCAGCAGCTTGACGCCGGGACCCTACGAGCAGTACTTC,CASSLTPGPYEQYF
TRBJ1-2,TRBV7-2,.,13,.,TGTGCCAGCAGCCCCGGTTTAGGCGGTGGCTACACCTTC,CASSPGLGGGYTF
TRBJ2-7,TRBV20-1,TRBD1,15,few,TGCAGTGCTAGAGAGTCCGGGACAGGGGCCTACGAGCAGTACTTC,CSARESGTGAYEQYF
TRBJ2-7,TRBV12-3/TRBV12-4,TRBD2,15,once,TGTGCCAGCTCAACAAGGCGGGGGAGCTCCTACGAGCAGTACTTC,CASSTRRGSSYEQYF
TRBJ1-2,TRBV4-2,.,12,.,TGTGCCAGCAGCCAAGATTACAATGGCTACACCTTC,CASSQDYNGYTF
TRBJ1-5,TRBV28,TRBD1,18,.,TGTGCCAGCAGTCCCCGGACCCGGGGACAGGGGTATATTGGGCCCCAGCATTTT,CASSPRTRGQGYIGPQHF
TRBJ2-2,TRBV29-1,TRBD1,15,few,TGCAGCGTCGCGAAAGGGACAGGGGGCACCGGGGAGCTGTTTTTT,CSVAKGTGGTGELFF
TRBJ2-3,TRBV15,.,15,few,TGTGCCACCAGCAGAGAGGACCTAGGCACAGATACGCAGTATTTT,CATSREDLGTDTQYF
TRBJ1-5,TRBV12-3/TRBV12-4,.,18,.,TGTGCCAGCAGTTTTGGGCTACAGTACTCAAATAGCAATCAGCCCCAGCATTTT,CASSFGLQYSNSNQPQHF
TRBJ1-5,TRBV12-3/TRBV12-4,.,14,many,TGTGCCAGCACAGTTAGGAAGAGCAATCAGCCCCAGCATTTT,CASTVRKSNQPQHF
TRBJ1-6,TRBV6-5,.,14,few,TGTGCCAGCAGCACAGGGCGCTATAATTCACCCCTCCACTTT,CASSTGRYNSPLHF
TRBJ1-2,TRBV13,.,14,.,TGTGCCAGCAGCTTACTTTTGCCGAGCTATGGCTACACCTTC,CASSLLLPSYGYTF